This is a list of T cell receptor beta chains from one sample in a study of blood T cell repertoires in COVID-19. Here immunoSEQ multiplex PCR was the method, and the copy in TCRdb shows in-frame clones only, minus some. The sample has 300,000 or so clones, 80% to 90% seen once; the top ten hold 3% to 4.5%. The sequenced sample was peripheral blood. The receptor source for this set is a woman between 40 and 50 years old with acute or convalescent COVID-19. Each CDR3 is given with its conserved first and last residue. The order of the fields is CDR3 DNA, CDR3 protein, V gene, CDR3 length, J gene, D gene, clone size. A D gene is named only where the DNA matches it firmly. The size field is filled for only some rows; it gives once, few, many or a size class.

DNA: TGTGCCAGTAGTCCCGGGACTCCCCTAGCGCATGGCTACACCTTC
CDR3: CASSPGTPLAHGYTF
V: TRBV19
length: 15
J: TRBJ1-2
D: NA
size: NA

DNA: TGTGCCAGCTCACCACAGTCGGGAGTGAACACTGAAGCTTTCTTT
CDR3: CASSPQSGVNTEAFF
V: TRBV18
length: 15
J: TRBJ1-1
D: NA
size: NA

DNA: TGTGCCAGTAGTATAGATGCGCGGACAGGGTTTGAAAAACTGTTTTTT
CDR3: CASSIDARTGFEKLFF
V: TRBV19
length: 16
J: TRBJ1-4
D: TRBD1
size: NA

DNA: TGTGCCATCAGTGAGTTGACCCCTAATCGGGTCGCTGAAGCTTTCTTT
CDR3: CAISELTPNRVAEAFF
V: TRBV10-3
length: 16
J: TRBJ1-1
D: NA
size: NA

DNA: TGCAGCTCCCGGGACAGCAAAAATGAGCAGTTCTTC
CDR3: CSSRDSKNEQFF
V: TRBV29-1
length: 12
J: TRBJ2-1
D: TRBD1
size: NA

DNA: TGTGCCAGTAGCGTGGGACAGGTCACTGAAGCTTTCTTT
CDR3: CASSVGQVTEAFF
V: TRBV19
length: 13
J: TRBJ1-1
D: TRBD1
size: NA

DNA: TGTGCTAGTGGTTTTTCATCGGCAGGGAAGCTTAACTATGGCTACACCTTC
CDR3: CASGFSSAGKLNYGYTF
V: TRBV12-5
length: 17
J: TRBJ1-2
D: NA
size: once

DNA: TGTGCCAGCTCACCTTTGACAGGGGGCGAGAACTATGGCTACACCTTC
CDR3: CASSPLTGGENYGYTF
V: TRBV18
length: 16
J: TRBJ1-2
D: TRBD1
size: NA

DNA: TGTGCCAGCAGCGGGCCGGGAATGATCTTT
CDR3: CASSGPGMIF
V: TRBV9
length: 10
J: TRBJ1-1
D: NA
size: NA

DNA: TGTGCCAGCACCAGGGACAGGGGAGCTAACTATGGCTACACCTTC
CDR3: CASTRDRGANYGYTF
V: TRBV2
length: 15
J: TRBJ1-2
D: TRBD1
size: NA

DNA: TGCGCCAGCAGCCAAGAGGGGGCTAGCGGGGGCACAGATACGCAGTATTTT
CDR3: CASSQEGASGGTDTQYF
V: TRBV4-1
length: 17
J: TRBJ2-3
D: TRBD2
size: NA

DNA: TGTGCCAGCAGCCTTCATTCCGGGGAGCTGTTTTTT
CDR3: CASSLHSGELFF
V: TRBV3-1/TRBV3-2
length: 12
J: TRBJ2-2
D: NA
size: NA

DNA: TGTGCCAGCAGCCAGCGGACATTCGACTATGGCTACACCTTC
CDR3: CASSQRTFDYGYTF
V: TRBV14
length: 14
J: TRBJ1-2
D: NA
size: NA

DNA: TGTGCTAGTGGTCCGACCCAGGACAGGGACTGTGGCTACACCTTC
CDR3: CASGPTQDRDCGYTF
V: TRBV12-5
length: 15
J: TRBJ1-2
D: TRBD1
size: once

DNA: TGTGCCAGCAGTCGTGGACTAGCGGGGGAGACCTACAATGAGCAGTTCTTC
CDR3: CASSRGLAGETYNEQFF
V: TRBV6-2/TRBV6-3
length: 17
J: TRBJ2-1
D: TRBD2
size: NA

DNA: TGTGCCAGCAGCTTAGGAGCGGACAGCAATTCACCCCTCCACTTT
CDR3: CASSLGADSNSPLHF
V: TRBV7-6
length: 15
J: TRBJ1-6
D: NA
size: NA

DNA: TGCGCCAGCAGTCTACAGGGTGATGAGCAGTTCTTC
CDR3: CASSLQGDEQFF
V: TRBV4-1
length: 12
J: TRBJ2-1
D: NA
size: NA

DNA: TGTGCCAGCAGCCCAGGGACTGTAAACACTGAAGCTTTCTTT
CDR3: CASSPGTVNTEAFF
V: TRBV5-4
length: 14
J: TRBJ1-1
D: NA
size: NA

DNA: TGCGCCAGCAGCCAAGCTCAAAATTCACAGGGGTTGGGCGAGACCCAGTACTTC
CDR3: CASSQAQNSQGLGETQYF
V: TRBV4-1
length: 18
J: TRBJ2-5
D: TRBD1
size: once

DNA: TGCGCCAGCAGCTTGACGGGGGACCCTTACTATGGCTACACCTTC
CDR3: CASSLTGDPYYGYTF
V: TRBV5-1
length: 15
J: TRBJ1-2
D: NA
size: NA

DNA: TGTGCCAGCAGCTTAGATAGCGGGGGGGCCCTTAGCTCCTACAATGAGCAGTTCTTC
CDR3: CASSLDSGGALSSYNEQFF
V: TRBV11-2
length: 19
J: TRBJ2-1
D: TRBD2
size: NA

DNA: TGTGCCAGCAGCTTCTCCGGGTTAGGGGTGAACACTGAAGCTTTCTTT
CDR3: CASSFSGLGVNTEAFF
V: TRBV5-6
length: 16
J: TRBJ1-1
D: NA
size: NA

DNA: TGCGCCAGCAGCCCGGGCGGGGGACTAGCGGGGGATACGCAGTATTTT
CDR3: CASSPGGGLAGDTQYF
V: TRBV5-1
length: 16
J: TRBJ2-3
D: TRBD2
size: NA

DNA: TGTGCCAGCAGTTTATCGATGCGAGCGGGGGGCTGCACCTTC
CDR3: CASSLSMRAGGCTF
V: TRBV27
length: 14
J: TRBJ1-2
D: NA
size: NA

DNA: TGTGCCAGTAGTATAGGCGGAGGGGTCGACACTGAAGCTTTCTTT
CDR3: CASSIGGGVDTEAFF
V: TRBV19
length: 15
J: TRBJ1-1
D: NA
size: NA

DNA: TGTGCCAGCAGCCGGTCCCCGGAGGACAGGGGAGCTTTCTTT
CDR3: CASSRSPEDRGAFF
V: TRBV14
length: 14
J: TRBJ1-1
D: TRBD1
size: NA

DNA: TGCGCCAGCAGCATATCCAGGCAGGGAAAGGGTACGCAGTATTTT
CDR3: CASSISRQGKGTQYF
V: TRBV5-1
length: 15
J: TRBJ2-3
D: NA
size: NA

DNA: TGTGCCAGCAGAGAGACAGGGGTTGGCTATGGCTACACCTTC
CDR3: CASRETGVGYGYTF
V: TRBV6-5
length: 14
J: TRBJ1-2
D: TRBD1
size: NA

DNA: TGCACCAGCAGCCAAGATCCCCGGACTCCGACTAACTATGGCTACACCTTC
CDR3: CTSSQDPRTPTNYGYTF
V: TRBV1
length: 17
J: TRBJ1-2
D: NA
size: NA

DNA: TGTGCCAGCAGCGTAGGTAGAACGAACACCGGGGAGCTGTTTTTT
CDR3: CASSVGRTNTGELFF
V: TRBV9
length: 15
J: TRBJ2-2
D: NA
size: once

DNA: TGTGCCAGCAGCTTCCGAAAGAGCCAGGGGGCCACTGAAGCTTTCTTT
CDR3: CASSFRKSQGATEAFF
V: TRBV9
length: 16
J: TRBJ1-1
D: TRBD1
size: NA

DNA: TGTGCCAGCAGCTTTACCAGACAGGGGGCGCGAACTGAAGCTTTCTTT
CDR3: CASSFTRQGARTEAFF
V: TRBV7-8
length: 16
J: TRBJ1-1
D: TRBD1
size: NA

DNA: TGTGCCAGCAGCACCTGGGGCGAGACCACAGATACGCAGTATTTT
CDR3: CASSTWGETTDTQYF
V: TRBV3-1/TRBV3-2
length: 15
J: TRBJ2-3
D: NA
size: NA

DNA: TGTGCCAGCAGTGAGACGACAGTTGGGGCCAACGTCCTGACTTTC
CDR3: CASSETTVGANVLTF
V: TRBV6-1
length: 15
J: TRBJ2-6
D: NA
size: NA

DNA: TGTGCCAGCAGTACCGCAGGAGGCTATGGAGGCTACACCTTC
CDR3: CASSTAGGYGGYTF
V: TRBV2
length: 14
J: TRBJ1-2
D: NA
size: NA

DNA: TGTGCCAGCACCTCAGGACTAGCGGATACCGGGGAGCTGTTTTTT
CDR3: CASTSGLADTGELFF
V: TRBV4-2
length: 15
J: TRBJ2-2
D: TRBD2
size: NA

DNA: TGTGCCAGCAGCCAAGTGAGAGAGACCCAGTACTTC
CDR3: CASSQVRETQYF
V: TRBV3-1/TRBV3-2
length: 12
J: TRBJ2-5
D: NA
size: NA

DNA: TGTGCCAGCAGCCCAGGGGGTGAAAAACTGTTTTTT
CDR3: CASSPGGEKLFF
V: TRBV27
length: 12
J: TRBJ1-4
D: TRBD1
size: NA

DNA: TGTGCCAGCCGAAAGGGGGGGGACCACACTGAAGCTTTCTTT
CDR3: CASRKGGDHTEAFF
V: TRBV9
length: 14
J: TRBJ1-1
D: NA
size: NA

DNA: TGTGCCAGCAGCCGAGGGCCTGAAGCTTTCTTT
CDR3: CASSRGPEAFF
V: TRBV11-2
length: 11
J: TRBJ1-1
D: NA
size: NA

DNA: TGTGCCAGGGTCCAGGGTTGTAATGAAAAACTGTTTTTT
CDR3: CARVQGCNEKLFF
V: TRBV21-1
length: 13
J: TRBJ1-4
D: NA
size: NA

DNA: TGTGCCAGCAGTTTAGGGGGGGCAGAAGAAAAACTGTTTTTT
CDR3: CASSLGGAEEKLFF
V: TRBV27
length: 14
J: TRBJ1-4
D: NA
size: NA

DNA: TGTGCCAGCAGTGAGTCGAGGATGCTAGCGGGACAAGAGACCCAGTACTTC
CDR3: CASSESRMLAGQETQYF
V: TRBV2
length: 17
J: TRBJ2-5
D: TRBD2
size: NA

DNA: TGTGCCAGCAGCTCCCGACAGGGATCGGCGCCTGAAGCTTTCTTT
CDR3: CASSSRQGSAPEAFF
V: TRBV5-4
length: 15
J: TRBJ1-1
D: TRBD1
size: NA

DNA: TGTGCCAGCAGCTTCGGACAGGGGGCGGTCTATGAGCAGTTCTTC
CDR3: CASSFGQGAVYEQFF
V: TRBV7-6
length: 15
J: TRBJ2-1
D: TRBD1
size: NA

DNA: TGTGCCAGCAGTTCAGGGAGGGGAGATACGCAGTATTTT
CDR3: CASSSGRGDTQYF
V: TRBV27
length: 13
J: TRBJ2-3
D: TRBD2
size: NA

DNA: TGTGCCAGCAGCGTTCGGCTGGGGCGAGGTGACGAGACCCAGTACTTC
CDR3: CASSVRLGRGDETQYF
V: TRBV5-4
length: 16
J: TRBJ2-5
D: NA
size: once

DNA: TGTGCCAGCAGCCGGACAGACAGATATGGCTACACCTTC
CDR3: CASSRTDRYGYTF
V: TRBV14
length: 13
J: TRBJ1-2
D: NA
size: NA

DNA: TGCAGCGTTGAGTCCGGGGGGACCCAGTACTTC
CDR3: CSVESGGTQYF
V: TRBV29-1
length: 11
J: TRBJ2-5
D: NA
size: NA

DNA: TGTGCCAGCAGACAGGACAGGGTCAGTTCCGGGGAGCTGTTTTTT
CDR3: CASRQDRVSSGELFF
V: TRBV5-4
length: 15
J: TRBJ2-2
D: TRBD1
size: NA

DNA: TGTGCCAGCTCCCTTTGGAACACTGAAGCTTTCTTT
CDR3: CASSLWNTEAFF
V: TRBV6-5
length: 12
J: TRBJ1-1
D: NA
size: NA

DNA: TGTGCCAGCAGAACCCACGGCGGGACTGAAGCTTTCTTT
CDR3: CASRTHGGTEAFF
V: TRBV28
length: 13
J: TRBJ1-1
D: NA
size: once

DNA: TGTGCCAGCAGCTTAGACGGACAGACAGTCTCTGGAAACACCATATATTTT
CDR3: CASSLDGQTVSGNTIYF
V: TRBV11-2
length: 17
J: TRBJ1-3
D: NA
size: NA

DNA: TGTGCCAGTAGTATAGGGGAGGGGAATGGCTACACCTTC
CDR3: CASSIGEGNGYTF
V: TRBV19
length: 13
J: TRBJ1-2
D: NA
size: NA

DNA: TGTGCCAGCAGTTACCGGGACAGCGAAGCTTTCTTT
CDR3: CASSYRDSEAFF
V: TRBV6-5
length: 12
J: TRBJ1-1
D: TRBD1
size: NA

DNA: TGTGCCAGCAGCTCGGAACTAGCGGGGGTAGGAGAGACCCAGTACTTC
CDR3: CASSSELAGVGETQYF
V: TRBV7-2
length: 16
J: TRBJ2-5
D: TRBD2
size: NA

DNA: TGTGCCAGCAGGGATCAGGGGCCTAACTATGGCTACACCTTC
CDR3: CASRDQGPNYGYTF
V: TRBV9
length: 14
J: TRBJ1-2
D: NA
size: NA

DNA: TGTGCCAGCTCACCGGGGCCCCCACCGGAGACCCAGTACTTC
CDR3: CASSPGPPPETQYF
V: TRBV18
length: 14
J: TRBJ2-5
D: NA
size: NA

DNA: TGCAGCGTTATCGGGGAAGGACGGTTTAGCAATCAGCCCCAGCATTTT
CDR3: CSVIGEGRFSNQPQHF
V: TRBV29-1
length: 16
J: TRBJ1-5
D: NA
size: NA

DNA: TGTGCCAGCAGCTTCCTGTTAGCGGGGGGGCCTAATACGCAGTATTTT
CDR3: CASSFLLAGGPNTQYF
V: TRBV11-2
length: 16
J: TRBJ2-3
D: TRBD2
size: NA